Listed here is a single T cell receptor beta chain. Each CDR3 protein is one row after TCRdb ran MiXCR on the RT-PCR reads. The sample holds fewer than 800,000 distinct CDR3 sequences, 13% to 15% seen once. Sequencing was carried out using memory CD4+ T cells from blood. The source of this sequence is a female donor in good health, serving as a healthy control.

The CDR3 protein is CASSPPGPGKTQYF. CDR3 coding DNA: TGTGCCAGCAGTCCGCCGGGGCCGGGGAAGACCCAGTACTTC. The chain carries TRBV28 and TRBJ2-5; TRBD1 or TRBD2 may be the D gene (5 bases each). Germline CDR1 reads MDHEN; CDR2 reads SYDVKM. With 5 bases removed from V and 6 bases from J, the gap between germline ends came to 16 bases. The CDR3 spans 14 residues.